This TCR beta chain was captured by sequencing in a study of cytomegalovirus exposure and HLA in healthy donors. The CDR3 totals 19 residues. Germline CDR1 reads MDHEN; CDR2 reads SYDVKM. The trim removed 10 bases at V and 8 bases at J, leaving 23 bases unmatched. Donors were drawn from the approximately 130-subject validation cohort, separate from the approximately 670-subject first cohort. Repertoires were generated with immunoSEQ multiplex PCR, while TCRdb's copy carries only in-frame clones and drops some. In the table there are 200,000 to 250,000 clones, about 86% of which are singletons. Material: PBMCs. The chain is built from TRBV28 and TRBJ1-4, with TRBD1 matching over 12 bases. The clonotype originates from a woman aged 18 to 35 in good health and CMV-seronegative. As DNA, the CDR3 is TGTGCCACTAGCCCCCGGACGGGACAGGGGGCGCCGGCCTCCGAAAAACTGTTTTTT. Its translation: CATSPRTGQGAPASEKLFF.